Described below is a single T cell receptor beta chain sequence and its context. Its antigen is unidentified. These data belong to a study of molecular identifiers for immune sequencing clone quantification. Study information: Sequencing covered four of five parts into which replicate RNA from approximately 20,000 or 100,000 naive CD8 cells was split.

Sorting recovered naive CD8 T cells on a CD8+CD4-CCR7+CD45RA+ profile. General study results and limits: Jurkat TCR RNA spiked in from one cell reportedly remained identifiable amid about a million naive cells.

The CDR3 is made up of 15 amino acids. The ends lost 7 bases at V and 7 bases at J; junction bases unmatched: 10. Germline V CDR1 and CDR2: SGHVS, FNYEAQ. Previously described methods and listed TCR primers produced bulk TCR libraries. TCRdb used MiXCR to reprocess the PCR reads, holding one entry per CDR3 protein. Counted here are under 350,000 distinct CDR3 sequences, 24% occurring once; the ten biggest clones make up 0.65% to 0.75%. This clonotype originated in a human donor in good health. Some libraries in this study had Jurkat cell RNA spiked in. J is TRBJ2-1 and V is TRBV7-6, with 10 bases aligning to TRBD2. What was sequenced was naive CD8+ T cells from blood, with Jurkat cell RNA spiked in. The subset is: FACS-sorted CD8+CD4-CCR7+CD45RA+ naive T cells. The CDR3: CASTAPGLAYNEQFF. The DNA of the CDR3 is TGTGCCAGCACGGCTCCGGGACTAGCGTATAATGAGCAGTTCTTC.